The entry that follows covers one TCR beta chain sequence. Its antigen is not identified. The entry originates in a study of cytomegalovirus exposure and HLA in healthy donors. Broader study findings: One cluster of highly shared sequence variants probably arose as a sequencing artifact. Within a later analysis, the majority of CMV-associated TCR beta chains appeared HLA-restricted. Later analysis indicated greater clonal expansion among HLA-associated TCR beta chains than among equally common other chains.

V lost 0 bases, J lost 0 bases, and 7 bases stayed unmatched. This CDR3 region has 19 residues. Germline lookup yields CDR1 SGHRS and CDR2 YFSETQ. PCR involved 60 Vbeta and 13 Jbeta primers. The protocol was immunoSEQ multiplex PCR, while the TCRdb copy is restricted to in-frame clones and leaves out a portion. The repertoire holds some 100,000 clones, with approximately 80% as singletons. V gene TRBV5-1 combines with J gene TRBJ2-6, with 9 bases that match TRBD2. Sequenced: PBMCs. This sequence originates from a woman in her late teens or twenties in good health and CMV-seronegative. The DNA for the CDR3 is TGCGCCAGCAGCTTGGTAGCGGGGGCGTCGAACTCTGGGGCCAACGTCCTGACTTTC. Protein: CASSLVAGASNSGANVLTF.